A selection of T cell receptor beta chains follows, all from one sample in a study of T cells in Graves' hyperthyroidism and ophthalmopathy. Using its own MiXCR run on the multiplex PCR reads, TCRdb lists one record per CDR3 protein. The data contain hundreds of thousands of distinct CDR3 sequences, about 14% of them singletons. Sequenced input: blood. The receptors originated from a woman between 18 and 30 years old with Graves' hyperthyroidism. The conserved cysteine and the conserved F or W are not part of the CDR3 here. Fields, in order: CDR3 protein, V gene, J gene.

SARPSGRVNNEQF,TRBV20-1,TRBJ2-1
AWKRGTTNTGELF,TRBV30,TRBJ2-2
SARDLKREGLGEQY,TRBV20-1,TRBJ2-7
ASSQTPGGVSSYNEQF,TRBV4-1,TRBJ2-1
ASSSPLHYEQY,TRBV7-2,TRBJ2-7
SASTFSWRQTITDTQY,TRBV20-1,TRBJ2-3
ASSQDLENEKLF,TRBV4-3,TRBJ1-4
ASSSQGARNEQY,TRBV28,TRBJ2-7
ASSLGRPLYNEQF,TRBV27,TRBJ2-1
ASSFAAGANVLT,TRBV11-1,TRBJ2-6
ASRIRGYGDEQF,TRBV2,TRBJ2-1
ASSVYRGRDYGYT,TRBV12-3/TRBV12-4,TRBJ1-2
ASSFADRASTEAF,TRBV5-1,TRBJ1-1
ASSTQPAGWAF,TRBV19,TRBJ1-1
ASSSTGGPYEQY,TRBV7-3,TRBJ2-7
ASTPSGRDTEAF,TRBV7-9,TRBJ1-1
ASSPGGSLEQY,TRBV3-1,TRBJ2-7
SVCPPESGSKGEQF,TRBV29-1,TRBJ2-1
ASRRTGNYGYT,TRBV2,TRBJ1-2
AISEEAGPNQPQH,TRBV10-3,TRBJ1-5
SARDPRFRGPDTQY,TRBV20-1,TRBJ2-3
ASSRRTGSGPEAF,TRBV3-1,TRBJ1-1
ASRGVEEKLF,TRBV2,TRBJ1-4
ASSLGTAENYGYT,TRBV18,TRBJ1-2
AWSVLDSGYT,TRBV30,TRBJ1-2
ASSLGGPTDTQY,TRBV7-6,TRBJ2-3
ASSPRTSGVNEQF,TRBV12-3/TRBV12-4,TRBJ2-1
ASSPNMNTEAF,TRBV18,TRBJ1-1
ASSPKSTYEQY,TRBV7-9,TRBJ2-7
ASTARDIPQEQY,TRBV12-3/TRBV12-4,TRBJ2-7
ASSVTSGLDEQF,TRBV12-3/TRBV12-4,TRBJ2-1
ASSRTYEPDRPNTEAF,TRBV4-2,TRBJ1-1
ASFRFDTGELF,TRBV28,TRBJ2-2
ASSQRARGNYGYT,TRBV14,TRBJ1-2
AWSVRLAGRTTYEQY,TRBV30,TRBJ2-7
SARGRGSYEQY,TRBV20-1,TRBJ2-7
AIWGQGLNEQF,TRBV10-3,TRBJ2-1
ASIGRGSGNTIY,TRBV6-1,TRBJ1-3
ASSGQDDPNYGYT,TRBV9,TRBJ1-2
SARGSGRTSYNEQF,TRBV20-1,TRBJ2-1
ASSLVNRGGELF,TRBV11-2,TRBJ2-2
ASSRQGIANEKLF,TRBV6-1,TRBJ1-4
ASSQGILVSEQF,TRBV4-3,TRBJ2-1
ASSPLPSYTEKLF,TRBV11-2,TRBJ1-4
SANPTGERETQY,TRBV20-1,TRBJ2-5
ASSSYRDYNNEQF,TRBV28,TRBJ2-1
ASSIGTDSGNTIY,TRBV19,TRBJ1-3
ASSPYEGRNSPLH,TRBV28,TRBJ1-6